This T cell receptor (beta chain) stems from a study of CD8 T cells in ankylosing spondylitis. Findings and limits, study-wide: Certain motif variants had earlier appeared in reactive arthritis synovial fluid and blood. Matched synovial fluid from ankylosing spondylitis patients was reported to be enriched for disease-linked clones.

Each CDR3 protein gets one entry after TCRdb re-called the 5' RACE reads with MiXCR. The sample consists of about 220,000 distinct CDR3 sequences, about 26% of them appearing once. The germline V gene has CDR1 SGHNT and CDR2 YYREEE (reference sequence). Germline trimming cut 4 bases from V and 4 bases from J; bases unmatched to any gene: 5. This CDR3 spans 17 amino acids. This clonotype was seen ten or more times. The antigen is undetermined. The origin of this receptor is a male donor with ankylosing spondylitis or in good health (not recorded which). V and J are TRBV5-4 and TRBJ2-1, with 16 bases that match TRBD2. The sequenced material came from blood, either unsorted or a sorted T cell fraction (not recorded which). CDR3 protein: CASSAPGLAGGYNEQFF. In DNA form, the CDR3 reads TGTGCCAGCAGCGCTCCGGGACTAGCGGGAGGGTACAATGAGCAGTTCTTC.